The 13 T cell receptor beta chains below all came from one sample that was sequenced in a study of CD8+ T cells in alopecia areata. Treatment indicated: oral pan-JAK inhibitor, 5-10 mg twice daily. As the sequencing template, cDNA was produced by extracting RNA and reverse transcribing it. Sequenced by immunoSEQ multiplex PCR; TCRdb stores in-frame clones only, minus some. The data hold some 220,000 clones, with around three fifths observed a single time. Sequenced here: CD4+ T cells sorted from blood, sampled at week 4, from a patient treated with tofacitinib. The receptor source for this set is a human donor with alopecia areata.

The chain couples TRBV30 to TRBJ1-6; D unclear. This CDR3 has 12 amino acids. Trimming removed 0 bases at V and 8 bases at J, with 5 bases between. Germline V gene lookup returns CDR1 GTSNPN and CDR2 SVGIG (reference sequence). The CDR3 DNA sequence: TGTGCCTGGAGTGTACGGTATTCACCCCTCCACTTT. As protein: CAWSVRYSPLHF.

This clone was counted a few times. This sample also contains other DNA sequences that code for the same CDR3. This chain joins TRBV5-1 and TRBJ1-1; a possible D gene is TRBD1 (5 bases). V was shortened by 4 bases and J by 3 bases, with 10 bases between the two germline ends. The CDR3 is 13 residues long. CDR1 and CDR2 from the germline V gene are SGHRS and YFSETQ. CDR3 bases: TGCGCCAGCAGCAGGCGGGGGGACACTGAAGCTTTCTTT. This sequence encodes CASSRRGDTEAFF.

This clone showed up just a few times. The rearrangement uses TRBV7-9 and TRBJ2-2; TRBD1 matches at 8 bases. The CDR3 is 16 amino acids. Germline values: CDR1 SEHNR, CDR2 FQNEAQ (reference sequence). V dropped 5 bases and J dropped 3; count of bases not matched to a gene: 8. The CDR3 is CASSPLDRVHTGELFF. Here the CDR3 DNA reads TGTGCCAGCAGCCCTCTGGACAGGGTGCACACCGGGGAGCTGTTTTTT.

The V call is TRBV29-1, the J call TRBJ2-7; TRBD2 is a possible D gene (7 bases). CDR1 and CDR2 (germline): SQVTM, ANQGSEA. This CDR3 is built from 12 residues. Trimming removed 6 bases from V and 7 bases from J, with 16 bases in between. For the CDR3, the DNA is TGCAGCGTGGGAGGGACACTTGAGGAGCAGTACTTC. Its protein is CSVGGTLEEQYF.

This chain's CDR3 is CASSFSLSGNGEQYF. DNA of the CDR3: TGTGCCAGCAGCTTCTCCTTATCGGGTAACGGCGAGCAGTACTTC. J is TRBJ2-7 and V is TRBV7-9; no clear D. The CDR3 covers 15 residues. The V end lost 3 bases, the J end lost 6 bases, and 18 bases lay between the germline ends. The germline CDR1 and CDR2 sequences are SEHNR and FQNEAQ (reference sequence). Together with reference TRBV7-9 and TRBJ2-7, the CDR3 gives the full variable domain: DTGVSQNPRHKITKRGQNVTFRCDPISEHNRLYWYRQTLGQGPEFLTYFQNEAQLEKSRLLSDRFSAERPKGSFSTLEIQRTEQGDSAMYLCASSFSLSGNGEQYFGPGTRLTVT.

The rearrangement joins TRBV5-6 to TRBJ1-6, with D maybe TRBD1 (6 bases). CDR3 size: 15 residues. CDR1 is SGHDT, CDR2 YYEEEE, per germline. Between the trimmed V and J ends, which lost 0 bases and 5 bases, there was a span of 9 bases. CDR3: CASSLEGHHNSPLHF. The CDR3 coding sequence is TGTGCCAGCAGCTTGGAGGGACACCATAATTCACCCCTCCACTTT.

This CDR3 reads CSVETAADTQYF. The CDR3 region has the DNA TGCAGCGTTGAAACGGCCGCAGATACGCAGTATTTT. The chain uses TRBV29-1 and TRBJ2-3; no clear D gene. V gave up 2 bases and J gave up 4 bases, with 7 bases separating them. Germline values: CDR1 SQVTM, CDR2 ANQGSEA. The CDR3 sequence is 12 residues long.

CDR3 loop: CASSATLAGGSDTQYF. CDR3 coding DNA: TGTGCCAGCAGTGCAACACTAGCGGGGGGTTCAGATACGCAGTATTTT. The chain couples TRBV6-1 to TRBJ2-3, with TRBD2 matching 12 bases. The CDR3 is 16 amino acids. In germline, CDR1 is MNHNS, CDR2 SASEGT. Germline trimming cut 4 bases from V and 4 bases from J; bases unmatched to any gene: 6.

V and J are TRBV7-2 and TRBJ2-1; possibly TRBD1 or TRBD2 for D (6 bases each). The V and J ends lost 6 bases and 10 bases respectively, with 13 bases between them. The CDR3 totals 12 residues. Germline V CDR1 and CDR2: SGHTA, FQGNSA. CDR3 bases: TGTGCCAGCAGGAGGGGGGTTTTAGAGCAGTTCTTC. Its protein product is CASRRGVLEQFF. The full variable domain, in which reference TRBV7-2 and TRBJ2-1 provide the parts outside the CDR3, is GAGVSQSPSNKVTEKGKDVELRCDPISGHTALYWYRQSLGQGLEFLIYFQGNSAPDKSGLPSDRFSAERTGGSVSTLTIQRTQQEDSAVYLCASRRGVLEQFFGPGTRLTVL.

CDR3 DNA: TGTGCCAGCAGCGTAGAAATTATGGGCAGGGAGCAGTTCTTC. Its protein product is CASSVEIMGREQFF. The chain has TRBV9 and TRBJ2-1; no clear D gene. CDR1 is SGDLS, CDR2 YYNGEE, per germline. This CDR3 contains 14 residues. V dropped 0 bases and J dropped 10 bases, with 14 bases sitting between them.

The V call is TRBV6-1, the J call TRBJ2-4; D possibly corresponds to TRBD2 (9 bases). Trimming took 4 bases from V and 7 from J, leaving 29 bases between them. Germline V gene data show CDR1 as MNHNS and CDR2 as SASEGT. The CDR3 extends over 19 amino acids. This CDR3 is CASSAQQGTGSGGRNIQYF. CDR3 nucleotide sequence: TGTGCCAGCAGTGCACAGCAAGGGACAGGCAGCGGGGGGAGGAACATTCAGTACTTC.

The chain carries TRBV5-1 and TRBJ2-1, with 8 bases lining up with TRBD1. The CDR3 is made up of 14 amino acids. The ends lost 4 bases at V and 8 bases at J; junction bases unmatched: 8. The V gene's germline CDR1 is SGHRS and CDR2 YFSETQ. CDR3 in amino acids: CASSLNEDRDEQFF. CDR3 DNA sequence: TGCGCCAGCAGCCTCAACGAGGACAGGGATGAGCAGTTCTTC. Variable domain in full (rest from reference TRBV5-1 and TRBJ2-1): KAGVTQTPRYLIKTRGQQVTLSCSPISGHRSVSWYQQTPGQGLQFLFEYFSETQRNKGNFPGRFSGRQFSNSRSEMNVSTLELGDSALYLCASSLNEDRDEQFFGPGTRLTVL.

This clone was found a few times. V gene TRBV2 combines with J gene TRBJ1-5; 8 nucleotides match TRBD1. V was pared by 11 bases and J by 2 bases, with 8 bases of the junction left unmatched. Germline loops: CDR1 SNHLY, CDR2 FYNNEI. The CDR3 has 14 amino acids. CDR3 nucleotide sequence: TGTGCCCCCCAGGGGGCCGTAGGCAATCAGCCCCAGCATTTT. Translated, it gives CAPQGAVGNQPQHF. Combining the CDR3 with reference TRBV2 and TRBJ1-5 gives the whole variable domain EPEVTQTPSHQVTQMGQEVILRCVPISNHLYFYWYRQILGQKVEFLVSFYNNEISEKSEIFDDQFSVERPDGSNFTLKIRSTKLEDSAMYFCAPQGAVGNQPQHFGDGTRLSIL.